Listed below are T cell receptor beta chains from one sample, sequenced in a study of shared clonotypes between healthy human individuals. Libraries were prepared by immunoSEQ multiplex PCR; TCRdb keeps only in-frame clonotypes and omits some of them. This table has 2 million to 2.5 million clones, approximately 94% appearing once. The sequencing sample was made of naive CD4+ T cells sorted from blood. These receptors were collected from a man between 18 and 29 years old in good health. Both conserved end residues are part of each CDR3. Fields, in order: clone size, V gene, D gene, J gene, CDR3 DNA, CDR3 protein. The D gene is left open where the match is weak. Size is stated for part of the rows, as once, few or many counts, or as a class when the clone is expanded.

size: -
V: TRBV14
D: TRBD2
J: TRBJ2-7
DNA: TGTGCCAGCAGAGGGAGCGGGAGCTCCTACGAGCAGTACTTC
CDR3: CASRGSGSSYEQYF

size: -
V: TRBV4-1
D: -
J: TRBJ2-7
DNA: TGCGCCAGCACGTCCCAGGGAAGCATTCACGAGCAGTACTTC
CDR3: CASTSQGSIHEQYF

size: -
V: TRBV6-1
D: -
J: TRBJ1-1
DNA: TGTGCCAGCAGTGATTTTTGGCAGAACACTGAAGCTTTCTTT
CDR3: CASSDFWQNTEAFF

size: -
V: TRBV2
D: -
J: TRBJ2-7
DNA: TGTGCCAGCAGCGGGAGCTACGAGCAGTACTTC
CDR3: CASSGSYEQYF

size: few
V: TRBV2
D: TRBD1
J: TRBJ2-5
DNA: TGTGCCAGCAGGGCTGAGGGACAGGGTATTGTAGAGTACTTC
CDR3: CASRAEGQGIVEYF

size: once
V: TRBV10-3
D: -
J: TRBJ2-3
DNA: TGTGCCATCAGTGGGACAGATACGCAGTATTTT
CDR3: CAISGTDTQYF

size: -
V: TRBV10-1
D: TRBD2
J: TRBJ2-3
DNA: TGCGCCAGCAGTGGGACAAGCGGGAGCCTCCCCGATACGCAGTATTTT
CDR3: CASSGTSGSLPDTQYF

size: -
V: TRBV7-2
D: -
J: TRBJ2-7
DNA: TGTGCCAGCAGCTTAGCGCACGTGCAGGCGAGCTCCTACGAGCAGTACTTC
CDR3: CASSLAHVQASSYEQYF

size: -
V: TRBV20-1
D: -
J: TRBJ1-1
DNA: TGCAGTGCTCTCCAGGGGTTGGGAGCTTTCTTT
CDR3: CSALQGLGAFF

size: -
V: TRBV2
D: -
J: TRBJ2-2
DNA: TGTGCCAGCAATGCGTGGGGGGCCGACGGGGAGCTGTTTTTT
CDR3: CASNAWGADGELFF

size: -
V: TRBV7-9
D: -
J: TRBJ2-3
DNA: TGTGCCAGCAGCTTAGCGGGACGTACCCCTAGCACAGATACGCAGTATTTT
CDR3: CASSLAGRTPSTDTQYF

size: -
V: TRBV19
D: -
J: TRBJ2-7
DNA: TGTGCCACCCGGGCAGGGACTGGCTCCTACGAGCAGTACTTC
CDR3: CATRAGTGSYEQYF

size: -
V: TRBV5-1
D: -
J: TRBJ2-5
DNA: TGCGCCAGCAGCCTATCCTCGGGGACCCAAGAGACCCAGTACTTC
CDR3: CASSLSSGTQETQYF

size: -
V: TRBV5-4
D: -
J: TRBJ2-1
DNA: TGTGCCAGCAGCGATGGTGGGGGTGGCTCCTACAATGAGCAGTTCTTC
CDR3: CASSDGGGGSYNEQFF

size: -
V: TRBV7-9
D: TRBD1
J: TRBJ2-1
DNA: TGTGCCAGCAGTCTAACCGGGACAGGGTACAATGAGCAGTTCTTC
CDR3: CASSLTGTGYNEQFF

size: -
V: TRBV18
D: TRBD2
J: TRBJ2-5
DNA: TGTGCCAGCTCACCGCTGGGGAGCGGGGGTGAAGAGACCCAGTACTTC
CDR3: CASSPLGSGGEETQYF

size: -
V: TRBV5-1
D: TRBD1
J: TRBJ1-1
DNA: TGCGCCAGCAGCTTGTCAGGGGGAGGGAACACTGAAGCTTTCTTT
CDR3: CASSLSGGGNTEAFF

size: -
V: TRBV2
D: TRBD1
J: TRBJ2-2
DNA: TGTGCCAGCAGTGGACAGGGGAACACCGGGGAGCTGTTTTTT
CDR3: CASSGQGNTGELFF

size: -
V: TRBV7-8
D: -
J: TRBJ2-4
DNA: TGTGCCAGCAGCTTAGGGAATCAGGGGGGGCAATCGACCAAAAACATTCAGTACTTC
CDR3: CASSLGNQGGQSTKNIQYF

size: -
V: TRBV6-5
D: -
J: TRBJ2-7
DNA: TGTGCCAGCAGTTCCGGTGGAGTTTCCTACGAGCAGTACTTC
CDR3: CASSSGGVSYEQYF

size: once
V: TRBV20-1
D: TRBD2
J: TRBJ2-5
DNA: TGCAGTGCTAGCGGGAGGGAGACCCAGTACTTC
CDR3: CSASGRETQYF

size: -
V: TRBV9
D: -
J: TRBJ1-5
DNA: TGTGCCAGCAGCGTAATGGTGGGTCAGCCCCAGCATTTT
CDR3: CASSVMVGQPQHF

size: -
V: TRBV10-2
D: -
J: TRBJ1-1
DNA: TGCGCCAGCAGTGAGCAGGTTCGCACTGAAGCTTTCTTT
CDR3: CASSEQVRTEAFF

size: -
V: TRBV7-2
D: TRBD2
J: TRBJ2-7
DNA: TGTGCCAGCAGCTTAGGGGGACTAGCGGATAGGGGCTACGAGCAGTACTTC
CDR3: CASSLGGLADRGYEQYF

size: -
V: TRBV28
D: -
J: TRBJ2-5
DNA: TGTGCCAGCAGGAAGCTAGCTACCCGAGGAGAGACCCAGTACTTC
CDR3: CASRKLATRGETQYF

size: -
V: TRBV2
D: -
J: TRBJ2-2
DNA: TGTGCCAGCAGTCGGGGGATCGGGGAGCTGTTTTTT
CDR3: CASSRGIGELFF

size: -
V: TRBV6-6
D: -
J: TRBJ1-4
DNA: TGTGCCAGCACCATAGGGGGTGAAAAACTGTTTTTT
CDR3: CASTIGGEKLFF

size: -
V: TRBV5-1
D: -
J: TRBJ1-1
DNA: TGCGCCAGCAGCTTGGTTCCGGGAAAAACTGAAGCTTTCTTT
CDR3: CASSLVPGKTEAFF

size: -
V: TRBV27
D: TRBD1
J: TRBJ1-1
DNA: TGTGCCAGCAGTCCAATGGACAGGGGTTATGTTGAAGCTTTCTTT
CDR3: CASSPMDRGYVEAFF

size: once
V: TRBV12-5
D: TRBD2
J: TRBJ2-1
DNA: TGTGCTAGTGGTCTCTTTGGACTAGCAACCGTCGGGTCCTACAATGAGCAGTTCTTC
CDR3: CASGLFGLATVGSYNEQFF

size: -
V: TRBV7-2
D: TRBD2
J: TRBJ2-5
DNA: TGTGCCAGCAGCTCTAGCGGGAGGACGGGAGAGACCCAGTACTTC
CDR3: CASSSSGRTGETQYF

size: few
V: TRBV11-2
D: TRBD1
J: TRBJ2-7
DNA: TGTGCCAGCAGCTTAGGGGGGACAGGACCCTACGAGCAGTACTTC
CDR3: CASSLGGTGPYEQYF

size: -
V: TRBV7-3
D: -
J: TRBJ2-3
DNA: TGTGCCAGCAGCTTAACGTTCCCAGATACGCAGTATTTT
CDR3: CASSLTFPDTQYF

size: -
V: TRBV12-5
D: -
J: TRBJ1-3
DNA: TGTGCTAGTGGTCGTGGACGGGGAAACACCATATATTTT
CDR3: CASGRGRGNTIYF

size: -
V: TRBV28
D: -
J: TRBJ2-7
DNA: TGTGCCAGCAGCACCGGCCCGCTTATGGGGTACTTC
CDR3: CASSTGPLMGYF

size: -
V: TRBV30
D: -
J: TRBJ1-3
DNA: TGTGCCTGGACCGGCCTCCCTGGAAACACCATATATTTT
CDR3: CAWTGLPGNTIYF

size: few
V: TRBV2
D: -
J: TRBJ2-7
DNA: TGTGCCAGCAGTGACAGATACGAGCAGTACTTC
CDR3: CASSDRYEQYF

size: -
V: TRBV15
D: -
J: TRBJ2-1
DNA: TGTGCCACCAGCAGAGATGCCATCGGGACATCCACCTACAATGAGCAGTTCTTC
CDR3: CATSRDAIGTSTYNEQFF

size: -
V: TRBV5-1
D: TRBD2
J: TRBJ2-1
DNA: TGCGCCAGCAGCTTGGAGGGAGGGGTTTACAATGAGCAGTTCTTC
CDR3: CASSLEGGVYNEQFF

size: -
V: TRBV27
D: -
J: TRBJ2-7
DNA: TGTGCCAGCCGATTGCGGGATGCGTACGAGCAGTACTTC
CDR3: CASRLRDAYEQYF

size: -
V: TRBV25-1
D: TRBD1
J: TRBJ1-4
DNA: TGTGCCAGCAGTGGCGGGACAGGGGTTGTGGAAAAACTGTTTTTT
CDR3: CASSGGTGVVEKLFF

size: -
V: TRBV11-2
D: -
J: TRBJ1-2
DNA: TGTGCCAGCAGCACCATAGTCTATGGCTACACCTTC
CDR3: CASSTIVYGYTF

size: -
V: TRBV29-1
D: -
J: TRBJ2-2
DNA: TGCAGCGGGACGGGACCATCTTTTAACACCGGGGAGCTGTTTTTT
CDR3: CSGTGPSFNTGELFF

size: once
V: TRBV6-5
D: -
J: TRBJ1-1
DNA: TGTGCCAGCACCTCCGGGACGGCGAACACTGAAGCTTTCTTT
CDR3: CASTSGTANTEAFF

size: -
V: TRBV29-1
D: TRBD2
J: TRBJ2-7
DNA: TGCAGCGTTGACGGACTAGCGGGAGTGTACGAGCAGTACTTC
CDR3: CSVDGLAGVYEQYF

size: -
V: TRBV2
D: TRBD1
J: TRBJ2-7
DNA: TGTGCCAGCAGTGAAGCGCAGGGACAGGGGGAGTACTTC
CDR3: CASSEAQGQGEYF

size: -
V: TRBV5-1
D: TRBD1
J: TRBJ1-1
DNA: TGCGCCAGCAGCTTGGATCTGACAGGGTGGGAAGCTTTCTTT
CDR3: CASSLDLTGWEAFF

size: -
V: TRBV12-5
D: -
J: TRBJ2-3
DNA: TGTGCTAGTGGTTTGGTACCAGGGTCTAGCACAGATACGCAGTATTTT
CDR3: CASGLVPGSSTDTQYF

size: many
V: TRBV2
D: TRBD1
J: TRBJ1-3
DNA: TGTGCCAGCACCCAAAGGGCCTGGACAGGGGGAAACACCATATATTTT
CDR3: CASTQRAWTGGNTIYF

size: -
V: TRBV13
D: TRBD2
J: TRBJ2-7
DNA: TGTGCCAGCAGCTCCACTGCAGGCTGGCTAGCGGGAGGCTCCTCCTACGAGCAGTACTTC
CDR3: CASSSTAGWLAGGSSYEQYF

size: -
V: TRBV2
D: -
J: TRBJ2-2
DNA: TGTGCCAGCAGTGACGGTCTTAACACCGGGGAGCTGTTTTTT
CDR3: CASSDGLNTGELFF

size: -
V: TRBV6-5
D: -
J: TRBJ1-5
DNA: TGTGCCTCCGGTAGGGGAAATCAGCCCCAGCATTTT
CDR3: CASGRGNQPQHF

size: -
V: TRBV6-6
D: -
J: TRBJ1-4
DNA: TGTGCCACCTCCGGTGGGTTTGTGGGTAATGAAAAACTGTTTTTT
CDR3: CATSGGFVGNEKLFF

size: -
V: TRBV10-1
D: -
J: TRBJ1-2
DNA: TGCGCCAGCCGCCGTTACGGCTACACCTTC
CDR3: CASRRYGYTF

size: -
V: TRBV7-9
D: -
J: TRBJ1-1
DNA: TGTGCCAGCAGCTTAGAGGGGACTGGGAACACTGAAGCTTTCTTT
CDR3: CASSLEGTGNTEAFF

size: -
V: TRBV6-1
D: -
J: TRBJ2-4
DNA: TGTGCCAGCAGTGAAGTGCTCCTGGGCGCCAAAAACATTCAGTACTTC
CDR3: CASSEVLLGAKNIQYF

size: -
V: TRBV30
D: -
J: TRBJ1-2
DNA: TGTGCCTGGAGACGGGGGCCGGGTGGCTACACCTTC
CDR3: CAWRRGPGGYTF

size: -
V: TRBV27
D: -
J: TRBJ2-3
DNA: TGTGCCAGCAGCCAACGGTGGGGACCCACGGTGGCAGATACGCAGTATTTT
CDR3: CASSQRWGPTVADTQYF